This TCR beta chain stems from a study of type 1 and type 2 diabetes patients. This CDR3 contains 14 residues. V was shortened by 5 bases and J by 7 bases, with 17 bases between the two germline ends. Genomic DNA was the PCR template. The TCR beta CDR3 region was amplified using 30 forward and 13 reverse primers. From the multiplex PCR reads, TCRdb called clonotypes with MiXCR, one entry per CDR3 protein. The table records 250,000 to 300,000 distinct CDR3 sequences, more than 40% of them present only once. The gene calls are TRBV12-3 or TRBV12-4 and TRBJ1-1, with unresolved D. The source is a young man with type 2 diabetes. The sample taken for sequencing was peripheral blood mononuclear cells (PBMCs). The CDR3 sequence: CASSPCWGACEAFF. The CDR3 region has the DNA TGTGCCAGCAGTCCCTGTTGGGGAGCTTGTGAAGCTTTCTTT.